This T cell receptor beta chain was obtained from a study of T cells after yellow fever vaccination. Germline V gene sequence: CDR1 SGHRS, CDR2 YFSETQ. Germline trimming cut 7 bases from V and 6 bases from J; bases unmatched to any gene: 9. This CDR3 has 14 amino acids. This clonotype turned up a few times. In making TCR cDNA, 5'RACE template switching added a universal primer site and UMIs to it. MiXCR, applied by TCRdb to the 5' RACE reads, yields one record per CDR3 protein. The data contain approximately 350,000 distinct CDR3 sequences, around 10% of them singletons. V is TRBV5-1 and J is TRBJ2-7, with 11 positions matching TRBD1. The source is a man aged 18 to 30 who received the YFV17D yellow fever vaccine. Sequencing was performed on PBMCs, taken on the day of the first yellow fever vaccination. CDR3 residues: CASFEDRGQAEQYF. The DNA of the CDR3 is TGCGCCAGCTTTGAGGACAGGGGGCAGGCCGAGCAGTACTTC.